Listed here are 19 T cell receptor beta chains from one sample, sequenced in a study of CD8 T cells in Susac syndrome. Random hexamers were used to reverse transcribe the RNA input (about 0.5 to 1 ug). MiXCR, applied by TCRdb to the immunoSEQ multiplex PCR reads, yields one record per CDR3 protein. The sample includes fewer than 80,000 distinct CDR3 sequences, 94% of them seen just once. Material for sequencing was CD8+ T cells from PBMCs. These receptors all come from a human donor with multiple sclerosis.

The chain employs TRBV6-5 and TRBJ2-2; the D gene could be TRBD1 or TRBD2 (5 bases each). CDR3 length: 14 amino acids. Trimming removed 2 bases from V and 4 bases from J, with 8 bases in between. CDR1 MNHEY and CDR2 SVGAGI come from the germline V gene. The CDR3 bases are TGTGCCAGCAGTTACCCAGGGACCACCGGGGAGCTGTTTTTT. Protein: CASSYPGTTGELFF.

CDR3 bases: TGCAGCGCCGAGGGACTAGCTTTTGGCAATGAGCAGTTCTTC. Protein product: CSAEGLAFGNEQFF. The V call is TRBV29-1, the J call TRBJ2-1, with 9 bases lining up with TRBD2. The J segment lost 6 bases and the V segment lost 7 bases, leaving 10 bases of the junction unmatched. Germline CDR1 reads SQVTM; CDR2 reads ANQGSEA. CDR3 length equals 14 residues.

The chain links TRBV29-1 to TRBJ2-2, with D possibly TRBD2 on 5 matching bases. CDR3 size: 14 residues. Trimming left V 6 bases short and J 4 bases short, with 15 bases between. Germline CDR1 is SQVTM and CDR2 is ANQGSEA. Written as DNA, the CDR3 is TGCAGCGTGGACGGACTCTCGACCACCGGGGAGCTGTTTTTT. It encodes CSVDGLSTTGELFF.

This chain joins TRBV9 and TRBJ2-2; unclear D gene. The V and J ends lost 2 bases and 0 bases respectively, with 14 bases between them. Per germline, CDR1 SGDLS and CDR2 YYNGEE. The CDR3 sequence is 17 residues long. CDR3 coding DNA: TGTGCCAGCAGCGTCTCCCTACAGTTCGCGAACACCGGGGAGCTGTTTTTT. This translates into CASSVSLQFANTGELFF.

In this sample, this clonotype turned up once. V and J are TRBV30 and TRBJ2-1; D unclear. The CDR3 length is 14 residues. Per germline, CDR1 GTSNPN and CDR2 SVGIG (reference sequence). V lost 0 bases and J lost 3, with 9 bases in between. CDR3 sequence (DNA): TGTGCCTGGAGTGTACAGAACGTCTACAATGAGCAGTTCTTC. It codes for CAWSVQNVYNEQFF.

This clonotype appeared once. The chain carries TRBV28 and TRBJ2-2, with D perhaps matching TRBD2 (6 bases). Between the trimmed V and J ends, which lost 4 bases and 5 bases, there was a span of 17 bases. The CDR3 covers 16 residues. Germline V gene sequence: CDR1 MDHEN, CDR2 SYDVKM. In nucleotides, the CDR3 is TGTGCCAGCAGTTCTCCCCGTGCTAGCGTAACCGGGGAGCTGTTTTTT. It is translated as CASSSPRASVTGELFF. The full variable domain, its missing parts supplied by reference TRBV28 and TRBJ2-2, is DVKVTQSSRYLVKRTGEKVFLECVQDMDHENMFWYRQDPGLGLRLIYFSYDVKMKEKGDIPEGYSVSREKKERFSLILESASTNQTSMYLCASSSPRASVTGELFFGEGSRLTVL.

This clonotype was observed a handful of times. V is TRBV27 and J is TRBJ1-1, with 7 bases lining up with TRBD1. With V trimmed by 4 bases and J by 0 bases, 2 bases remained unmatched. The CDR3 is made up of 14 amino acids. Germline loops: CDR1 MNHEY, CDR2 SMNVEV (reference sequence). The CDR3 coding sequence is TGTGCCAGCAGTTCGGGACAGATGAACACTGAAGCTTTCTTT. Its translation is CASSSGQMNTEAFF.

This clonotype was seen only once. The V and J genes are TRBV27 and TRBJ2-3; D is undetermined. CDR1 and CDR2 from the germline V gene are MNHEY and SMNVEV (reference sequence). The V gene lost 6 bases and the J gene lost 2 bases, with 15 bases spanning the gap. The CDR3 runs 15 residues. The CDR3 sequence: CASSLSQGITDTQYF. The CDR3 DNA follows: TGTGCCAGCAGCCTATCCCAAGGGATCACAGATACGCAGTATTTT.

The rearrangement uses TRBV29-1 and TRBJ1-1; D is perhaps TRBD1 (5 bases). This CDR3 contains 14 residues. V lost 6 bases and J 1 base, leaving 15 bases between the germline ends. Per germline, CDR1 SQVTM and CDR2 ANQGSEA. This chain's CDR3 is CSVGREGPNTEAFF. The CDR3 DNA is TGCAGCGTGGGGAGGGAGGGACCGAACACTGAAGCTTTCTTT. Looking up the rest from reference TRBV29-1 and TRBJ1-1 gives the full variable domain: SAVISQKPSRDICQRGTSLTIQCQVDSQVTMMFWYRQQPGQSLTLIATANQGSEATYESGFVIDKFPISRPNLTFSTLTVSNMSPEDSSIYLCSVGREGPNTEAFFGQGTRLTVV.

The J gene is TRBJ2-7, the V gene TRBV18; D perhaps matches TRBD1 (5 bases). Per germline, CDR1 KGHSH and CDR2 LQKENI. This CDR3 has 14 amino acids. V was shortened by 2 bases and J by 3 bases, with 11 bases between the two germline ends. CDR3 in DNA: TGTGCCAGCTCACCAGCGACAGTCGGCTACGAGCAGTACTTC. Translation gives CASSPATVGYEQYF.

The CDR3 protein is CASSWGESYNEQFF. The CDR3 DNA sequence: TGTGCCAGCAGCTGGGGGGAGTCGTACAATGAGCAGTTCTTC. This sequence joins TRBV27 and TRBJ2-1, with D tentatively TRBD2 (6 bases). The CDR3 runs to 14 residues. The ends were cut back, 6 bases at V and 4 bases at J, with 13 bases in the middle. Germline loops: CDR1 MNHEY, CDR2 SMNVEV (reference sequence).

The V call is TRBV7-9, the J call TRBJ2-5; D unresolved. The CDR3 consists of 13 residues. The germline V gene encodes CDR1 SEHNR and CDR2 FQNEAQ (reference sequence). Between the trimmed V and J ends, which lost 3 bases and 1 base, there was a span of 6 bases. The CDR3 coding sequence is TGTGCCAGCAGCTTGAGCATCCAAGAGACCCAGTACTTC. Amino acids: CASSLSIQETQYF.

The sample holds a few counts of this clonotype. The V and J genes are TRBV7-3 and TRBJ2-7; no firm D call. V shed 5 bases and J shed 7 bases, with 15 bases lying between them. The CDR3 is made up of 13 amino acids. The V gene's germline CDR1 is SGHTA and CDR2 FQGTGA. The CDR3, as DNA: TGTGCCAGCAGCCCCATCCCAGGTGGAGAGCAGTACTTC. Translating it yields CASSPIPGGEQYF.

V usage is TRBV6-5 and J usage is TRBJ2-5; 8 bases map to TRBD2. V shed 4 bases, J shed 5 bases, and the junction held 3 bases outside the gene matches. Germline V gene sequence: CDR1 MNHEY, CDR2 SVGAGI. The CDR3 is 13 residues long. For the CDR3, the DNA is TGTGCCAGCAGTTCAGCGGGAGAGGAGACCCAGTACTTC. It is translated as CASSSAGEETQYF.

The chain combines TRBV28 with TRBJ2-1; D may be TRBD1 or TRBD2 (5 bases each). The V end lost 2 bases, the J end lost 5 bases, and 16 bases lay between the germline ends. CDR3 length: 16 residues. Germline CDR1 MDHEN, CDR2 SYDVKM. DNA of the CDR3: TGTGCCAGCAGTTTAACGGTCGGGACGCATCACAATGAGCAGTTCTTC. Translated: CASSLTVGTHHNEQFF.

The rearrangement joins TRBV20-1 to TRBJ1-5; TRBD1 aligns across 7 bases. Unmatched junction bases numbered 2, after V lost 6 bases and J lost 0 bases. Germline values: CDR1 DFQATT, CDR2 SNEGSKA (reference sequence). The CDR3 is made up of 13 amino acids. In DNA, the CDR3 is TGCAGTGCCGGGACAGATAGCAATCAGCCCCAGCATTTT. Translating gives CSAGTDSNQPQHF.

This chain connects TRBV12-3 or TRBV12-4 to TRBJ1-2; the D gene is possibly TRBD1 (5 bases). The CDR3 runs 17 residues. V lost 2 bases and J lost 4, with 20 bases in between. CDR3 DNA sequence: TGTGCCAGCAGTTTATTCGGATCACAGGAAAGTGTCTATGGCTACACCTTC. This sequence encodes CASSLFGSQESVYGYTF.

This chain connects TRBV6-4 to TRBJ2-3; D is unresolved. Deletions cut 4 bases from V and 6 bases from J, with 11 bases between. This CDR3 has 13 amino acids. The germline V gene has CDR1 MRHNA and CDR2 SNTAGT. The CDR3 coding sequence is TGTGCCAGCAGTGCCGCCGCCAAGGATACGCAGTATTTT. Residues: CASSAAAKDTQYF.

This chain's CDR3 is CASSITSSYEQYF. In DNA, the CDR3 is TGTGCCAGTAGTATCACGTCCTCCTACGAGCAGTACTTC. The V and J genes are TRBV19 and TRBJ2-7; D call uncertain. CDR3 size: 13 residues. Trimming removed 3 bases from V and 0 bases from J, with 6 bases in between. Germline loops: CDR1 LNHDA, CDR2 SQIVND (reference sequence). The variable domain in full, completed from reference TRBV19 and TRBJ2-7, reads DGGITQSPKYLFRKEGQNVTLSCEQNLNHDAMYWYRQDPGQGLRLIYYSQIVNDFQKGDIAEGYSVSREKKESFPLTVTSAQKNPTAFYLCASSITSSYEQYFGPGTRLTVT.